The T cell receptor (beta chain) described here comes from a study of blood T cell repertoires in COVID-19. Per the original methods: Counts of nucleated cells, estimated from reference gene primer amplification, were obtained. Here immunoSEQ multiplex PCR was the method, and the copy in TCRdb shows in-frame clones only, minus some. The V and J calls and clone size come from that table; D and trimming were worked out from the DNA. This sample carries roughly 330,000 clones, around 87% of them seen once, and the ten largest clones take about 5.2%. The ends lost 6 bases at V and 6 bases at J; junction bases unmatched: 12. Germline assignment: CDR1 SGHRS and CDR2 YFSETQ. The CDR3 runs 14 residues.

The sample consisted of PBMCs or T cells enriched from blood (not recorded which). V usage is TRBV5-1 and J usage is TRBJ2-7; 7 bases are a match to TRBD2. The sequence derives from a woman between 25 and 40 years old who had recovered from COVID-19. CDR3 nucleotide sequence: TGCGCCAGCAACCGTGGGGAGGGAAGCGGCGAGCAGTACTTC. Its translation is CASNRGEGSGEQYF.